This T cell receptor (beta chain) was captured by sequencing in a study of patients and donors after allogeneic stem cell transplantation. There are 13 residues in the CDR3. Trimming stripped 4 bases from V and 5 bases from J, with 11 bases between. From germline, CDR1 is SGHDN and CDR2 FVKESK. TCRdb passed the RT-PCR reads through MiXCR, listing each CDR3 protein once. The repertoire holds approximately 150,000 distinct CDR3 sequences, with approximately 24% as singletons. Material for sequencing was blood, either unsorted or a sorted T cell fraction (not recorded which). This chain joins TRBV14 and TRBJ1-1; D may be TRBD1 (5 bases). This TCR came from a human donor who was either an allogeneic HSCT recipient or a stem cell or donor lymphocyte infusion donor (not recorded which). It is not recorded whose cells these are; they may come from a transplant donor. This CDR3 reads CASSPNGGTEAFF. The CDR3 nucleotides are TGTGCCAGCAGCCCCAATGGGGGGACTGAAGCTTTCTTT.